Presented here are 25 T cell receptor beta chains from one specimen sequenced in a study of T cell responses to AZD1222 COVID-19 vaccine. Clones were sequenced by immunoSEQ multiplex PCR, and TCRdb holds only the in-frame ones, with some missing. The table records about 97,000 clones, about 88% of them present only once. This material consisted of peripheral blood, taken on day 0 of AZD1222 vaccination. All receptors derive from an adult in good health.

The V call is TRBV2, the J call TRBJ1-5, with 8 bases matching TRBD1. CDR1 is SNHLY, CDR2 FYNNEI, per germline. J gave up 6 bases and V 4 bases, and 5 bases lay outside the gene matches. The CDR3 has 14 amino acids. CDR3: CASSGQGLSQPQHF. The CDR3 DNA reads as TGTGCCAGCAGTGGACAGGGGCTGAGTCAGCCCCAGCATTTT.

The table lists this clone with a count of one. This rearrangement joins TRBV4-1 to TRBJ1-2; 10 bases fit TRBD1. This CDR3 has 15 residues. The V gene's germline CDR1 is MGHRA and CDR2 YSYEKL. Trimming cost V 3 bases and J 5 bases; bases outside gene matches: 6. CDR3 sequence: CASSQGQGMSYGYTF. The CDR3 DNA is TGCGCCAGCAGCCAGGGACAGGGGATGTCGTATGGCTACACCTTC.

The chain recombines TRBV5-1 with TRBJ1-4, with D possibly TRBD1 on 5 matching bases. The V gene lost 3 bases and the J gene lost 3 bases, with 12 bases spanning the gap. The CDR3 contains 15 residues. Per germline, CDR1 SGHRS and CDR2 YFSETQ. For the CDR3, the DNA is TGCGCCAGCAGCTCCACTCAGGGCCCTAATGAAAAACTGTTTTTT. This translates into CASSSTQGPNEKLFF.

The rearrangement links TRBV6-2 or TRBV6-3 to TRBJ1-1; no clear D. Trimming pared 2 bases from V and 1 base from J, leaving 8 bases between. This CDR3 spans 14 amino acids. The germline gives CDR1 MNHEY, CDR2 SVGEGT. CDR3 amino acids: CASSYGSANTEAFF. The DNA of the CDR3 is TGTGCCAGCAGTTACGGGTCAGCGAACACTGAAGCTTTCTTT.

DNA for the CDR3: TGTGCCAGCAGTACACTCGGGAAACCGCAAGAGACCCAGTACTTC. This encodes CASSTLGKPQETQYF. This chain links TRBV28 with TRBJ2-5; TRBD2 is a possible D gene (5 bases). V was shortened by 5 bases and J by 2 bases, with 15 bases between the two germline ends. Per the germline V gene, CDR1 is MDHEN and CDR2 is SYDVKM. The length of the CDR3 is 15 residues.

The chain couples TRBV6-2 or TRBV6-3 to TRBJ1-5, with D hard to call. Germline-derived CDR1 and CDR2 are MNHEY and SVGEGT. V lost 2 bases, J lost 4 bases, and 12 bases lay in between. This CDR3 contains 15 residues. CDR3: CASSYEGYGNQPQHF. Here the CDR3 DNA reads TGTGCCAGCAGTTACGAAGGGTATGGGAATCAGCCCCAGCATTTT.

The chain couples TRBV7-6 to TRBJ1-5; no reliable D call. Trimming removed 3 bases from V and 0 bases from J, with 6 bases in between. The CDR3 has 14 residues. CDR1 is SGHVS and CDR2 is FNYEAQ in the germline V gene. The CDR3 here is CASSFGCSNQPQHF. The CDR3 nucleotides read TGTGCCAGCAGCTTTGGGTGTAGCAATCAGCCCCAGCATTTT.

This chain uses TRBV12-3 or TRBV12-4 with TRBJ1-1; weak D call: TRBD1 (5 bases). Trimming stripped 3 bases from V and 7 bases from J, with 12 bases between. This CDR3 is built from 13 residues. This CDR3 is CASSFYQGIEAFF. The CDR3 DNA follows: TGTGCCAGCAGTTTTTACCAGGGAATTGAAGCTTTCTTT.

J is TRBJ2-1 and V is TRBV11-2, with D uncertain. Germline CDR1 SGHAT, CDR2 FQNNGV. CDR3 length equals 15 residues. Deletions cut 3 bases from V and 0 bases from J, with 9 bases between. CDR3 coding DNA: TGTGCCAGCAGCTTTACAGAGAGCTCCTACAATGAGCAGTTCTTC. It yields the protein CASSFTESSYNEQFF.

The CDR3: CASSPMDQPGELFF. As DNA, the CDR3 is TGCGCCAGCAGCCCCATGGACCAGCCCGGGGAGCTGTTTTTT. The V call is TRBV5-1, the J call TRBJ2-2, with D unresolved. Trimming took 4 bases from V and 6 from J, leaving 13 bases between them. The CDR3 is 14 residues long. The germline V gene encodes CDR1 SGHRS and CDR2 YFSETQ.

The genes are TRBV18 and TRBJ1-2; D not certain. Trimming removed 0 bases from V and 2 bases from J, with 7 bases in between. Germline V gives CDR1 KGHSH, CDR2 LQKENI. The length of the CDR3 is 14 residues. Here the CDR3 reads CASSPPGLNYGYTF. CDR3 nucleotides: TGTGCCAGCTCACCACCAGGGTTAAACTATGGCTACACCTTC.

In DNA, the CDR3 is TGTGCCAGTAGTATCGGGGGCTTTACTGAAGCTTTCTTT. Encoded protein: CASSIGGFTEAFF. The V call is TRBV19, the J call TRBJ1-1, with D possibly matching TRBD1 (6 bases). Germline V gene sequence: CDR1 LNHDA, CDR2 SQIVND (reference sequence). Trimming stripped 3 bases from V and 5 bases from J, with 10 bases between. The CDR3 consists of 13 residues. Complete variable domain (other parts from reference TRBV19 and TRBJ1-1): DGGITQSPKYLFRKEGQNVTLSCEQNLNHDAMYWYRQDPGQGLRLIYYSQIVNDFQKGDIAEGYSVSREKKESFPLTVTSAQKNPTAFYLCASSIGGFTEAFFGQGTRLTVV.

The gene calls are TRBV25-1 and TRBJ1-4; no firm D call. V lost 0 bases and J 4 bases, leaving 12 bases between the germline ends. This CDR3 is built from 16 residues. Germline assignment: CDR1 MGHDK and CDR2 SYGVNS. This chain's CDR3 is CASSEYYGVGNEKLFF. The CDR3 DNA follows: TGTGCCAGCAGTGAATATTATGGGGTCGGTAATGAAAAACTGTTTTTT.

V is TRBV21-1 and J is TRBJ2-7; no check of the table's D call, TRBD1, against the DNA was made. TRBV21-1 is a listed pseudogene. The CDR3 loop spans 17 amino acids. The CDR3 reads CASIPGRRTGVTYEQYF. CDR3 nucleotides: TGTGCCAGCATCCCGGGGAGGAGGACAGGGGTCACCTACGAGCAGTACTTC.

CDR3 residues: CASSSIPRGENTEAFF. The CDR3 DNA reads as TGTGCCAGCAGCTCGATACCCAGGGGGGAGAACACTGAAGCTTTCTTT. V usage is TRBV5-8 and J usage is TRBJ1-1; 7 nucleotides align to TRBD1. Trimming removed 3 bases from V and 1 base from J; junction bases left unmatched: 9. The CDR3 totals 16 residues. Germline CDR1 reads SGHTS; CDR2 reads YDEGEE.

The rearrangement links TRBV24-1 to TRBJ1-2; TRBD1 might be the D (6 bases). The CDR3 is 14 residues long. The germline V gene has CDR1 KGHDR and CDR2 SFDVKD. With 4 bases removed from V and 5 bases from J, the gap between germline ends came to 13 bases. The CDR3 bases are TGTGCCACCAGTGACTCCGGGACACCTTATGGCTACACCTTC. Translation gives CATSDSGTPYGYTF.

The gene calls are TRBV9 and TRBJ1-4; D might be TRBD1 (6 bases). Trimming shortened V by 4 bases and J by 7 bases, and 17 bases separated the two germline ends. Germline V gene sequence: CDR1 SGDLS, CDR2 YYNGEE. CDR3 size: 15 residues. The CDR3 reads CASSIRGGASEKLFF. Written as DNA, the CDR3 is TGTGCCAGCAGCATACGTGGGGGGGCTAGTGAAAAACTGTTTTTT.

This chain connects TRBV2 to TRBJ2-7; 10 positions match TRBD1. Trimming removed 7 bases from V and 3 bases from J; junction bases left unmatched: 6. Germline CDR1 is SNHLY and CDR2 is FYNNEI. This CDR3 has 14 amino acids. The CDR3 region has the DNA TGTGCCAGCACGAAAGGACAGGGGGACTACGAGCAGTACTTC. Translation gives CASTKGQGDYEQYF.

The rearrangement links TRBV20-1 to TRBJ1-2; D is undetermined. V lost 6 bases and J 4 bases, leaving 9 bases between the germline ends. CDR3 length equals 11 residues. The germline V gene encodes CDR1 DFQATT and CDR2 SNEGSKA (reference sequence). The CDR3 nucleotides read TGCAGTGCGGGCCGAGCCTATGGCTACACCTTC. As protein: CSAGRAYGYTF.

The chain recombines TRBV19 with TRBJ2-6; D possibly matches TRBD1 or TRBD2 (6 bases each). CDR1 and CDR2 (germline): LNHDA, SQIVND (reference sequence). The CDR3 has 17 residues. V was clipped by 1 base and J by 4 bases, with 14 bases between them. The CDR3 DNA reads TGTGCCAGTAGTATAGCGGGGGCCGTCTTCGGGGCCAACGTCCTGACTTTC. Protein product: CASSIAGAVFGANVLTF.

The chain joins TRBV2 to TRBJ1-5; the match to TRBD1 covers 7 bases. This CDR3 spans 15 amino acids. Germline trimming cut 2 bases from V and 4 bases from J; bases unmatched to any gene: 5. Germline CDR1 reads SNHLY; CDR2 reads FYNNEI. CDR3 sequence: CASSEMGQNNQPQHF. The CDR3 DNA reads TGTGCCAGCAGTGAAATGGGACAGAATAATCAGCCCCAGCATTTT. Combining the CDR3 with reference TRBV2 and TRBJ1-5 gives the whole variable domain EPEVTQTPSHQVTQMGQEVILRCVPISNHLYFYWYRQILGQKVEFLVSFYNNEISEKSEIFDDQFSVERPDGSNFTLKIRSTKLEDSAMYFCASSEMGQNNQPQHFGDGTRLSIL.

The J gene is TRBJ1-6, the V gene TRBV30; 8 positions match TRBD1. There are 13 residues in the CDR3. Germline CDR1 and CDR2: GTSNPN and SVGIG (reference sequence). V shed 5 bases, J shed 7 bases, and the junction held 4 bases outside the gene matches. The CDR3 here is CAWVDRENSPLHF. For the CDR3, the DNA is TGTGCCTGGGTGGACAGGGAAAATTCACCCCTCCACTTT.

The rearrangement uses TRBV7-9 and TRBJ1-3; D not resolved. The V gene's germline CDR1 is SEHNR and CDR2 FQNEAQ (reference sequence). CDR3 size: 13 residues. V shed 7 bases and J shed 4 bases, with 11 bases lying between them. The CDR3 sequence: CASNRGSGNTIYF. Written as DNA, the CDR3 is TGTGCCAGCAATCGCGGTTCAGGAAACACCATATATTTT. The full variable domain, in which reference TRBV7-9 and TRBJ1-3 provide the parts outside the CDR3, is DTGVSQNPRHKITKRGQNVTFRCDPISEHNRLYWYRQTLGQGPEFLTYFQNEAQLEKSRLLSDRFSAERPKGSFSTLEIQRTEQGDSAMYLCASNRGSGNTIYFGEGSWLTVV.

The V call is TRBV12-3 or TRBV12-4, the J call TRBJ2-7; D may be TRBD2 (5 bases). CDR3 length equals 12 residues. V was cut by 1 base and J by 6 bases, with 7 bases left in between. Here the CDR3 reads CASSLGGGEQYF. In nucleotides, the CDR3 is TGTGCCAGCAGTTTAGGAGGAGGCGAGCAGTACTTC.

The chain is built from TRBV5-1 and TRBJ1-3; no reliable D call. Per the germline V gene, CDR1 is SGHRS and CDR2 is YFSETQ. The CDR3 covers 15 residues. V dropped 0 bases and J dropped 0 bases, with 7 bases sitting between them. This chain's CDR3 is CASSLDTFSGNTIYF. The DNA for the CDR3 is TGCGCCAGCAGCTTGGATACCTTCTCTGGAAACACCATATATTTT.